This T cell receptor beta chain was sequenced during a study of blood T cell repertoires in COVID-19. This clone was seen just once. CDR1 and CDR2 from the germline V gene are LNHDA and SQIVND (reference sequence). V shed 5 bases and J shed 3 bases, with 14 bases lying between them. This CDR3 has 15 residues. Original processing methods: Estimated nucleated cell counts came from reference gene primer amplification. Here immunoSEQ multiplex PCR was the method, and the copy in TCRdb shows in-frame clones only, minus some. V, J and clone size reflect that table, while D and trimming were determined from the DNA. The table lists under 300,000 clones, 75% to 90% of them singletons.

Sequenced input: peripheral blood. This clonotype was obtained from a young man who had recovered from COVID-19. The chain uses TRBV19 and TRBJ2-4, with a possible D match to TRBD2 (5 bases). CDR3 DNA: TGTGCCAGTAGTCTACGGGGTGACGGCAAAAACATTCAGTACTTC. Protein product: CASSLRGDGKNIQYF.